This T cell receptor (beta chain) was found in a study of cytomegalovirus exposure and HLA in healthy donors. Whole-study results and caveats: Under in vitro conditions, a few CMV-associated chains were confirmed as specific for CMV antigens. Later analysis associated a missense DCLRE1C variant with TCR beta V- and J-gene trimming. In a later analysis, an Asian-associated ancestry cluster reportedly showed fewer N-insertions than the roughly 710-donor mean. Cytomegalovirus association was listed for approximately 150 TCR beta chains.

Concerning this clone: Its antigen is still unknown.

PCR used 60 Vbeta primers and 13 Jbeta primers. Using immunoSEQ multiplex PCR, the repertoire was profiled, and TCRdb retains in-frame clones only, with some absent. The table includes 150,000 to 200,000 clones, 77% detected once. The sequence was obtained from a man in his late teens or twenties in good health and CMV-seronegative. The sample comprised PBMCs.

This CDR3 reads CAISARQGGGYTF. CDR3 DNA sequence: TGTGCCATCAGTGCGAGGCAGGGTGGCGGCTACACCTTC. The J gene is TRBJ1-2, the V gene TRBV10-3; D possibly corresponds to TRBD1 (5 bases). V was cut by 4 bases and J by 8 bases, with 14 bases left in between. CDR3 size: 13 residues. From germline, CDR1 is ENHRY and CDR2 SYGVKD.